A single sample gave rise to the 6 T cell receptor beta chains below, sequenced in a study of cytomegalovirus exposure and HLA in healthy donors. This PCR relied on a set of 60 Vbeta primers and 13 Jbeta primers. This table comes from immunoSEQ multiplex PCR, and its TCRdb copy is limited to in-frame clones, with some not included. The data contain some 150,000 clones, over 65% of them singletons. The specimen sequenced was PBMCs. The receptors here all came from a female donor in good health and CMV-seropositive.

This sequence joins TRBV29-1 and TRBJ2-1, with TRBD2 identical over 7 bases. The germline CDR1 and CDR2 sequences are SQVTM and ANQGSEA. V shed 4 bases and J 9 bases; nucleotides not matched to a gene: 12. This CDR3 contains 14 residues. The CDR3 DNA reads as TGCAGCGTTGGCAAGGTTGCGGGAGAAGGTGAGCAGTTCTTC. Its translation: CSVGKVAGEGEQFF.

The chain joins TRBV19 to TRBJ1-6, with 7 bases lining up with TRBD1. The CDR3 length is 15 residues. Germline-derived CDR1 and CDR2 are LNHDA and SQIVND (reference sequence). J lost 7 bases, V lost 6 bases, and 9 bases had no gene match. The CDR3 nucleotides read TGTGCCAGTAGGGGTCCGGGACAGACGAATTCACCCCTCCACTTT. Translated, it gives CASRGPGQTNSPLHF.

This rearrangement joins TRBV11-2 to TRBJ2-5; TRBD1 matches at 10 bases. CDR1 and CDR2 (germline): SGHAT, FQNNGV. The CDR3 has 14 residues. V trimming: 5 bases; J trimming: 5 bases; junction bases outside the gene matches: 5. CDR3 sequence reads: CASSRDRGRETQYF. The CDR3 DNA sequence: TGTGCCAGCAGCCGGGACAGGGGACGTGAGACCCAGTACTTC.

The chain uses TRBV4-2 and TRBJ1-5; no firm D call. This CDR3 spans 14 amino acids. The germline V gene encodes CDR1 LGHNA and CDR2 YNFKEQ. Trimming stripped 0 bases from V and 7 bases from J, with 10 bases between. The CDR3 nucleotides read TGTGCCAGCAGCCAAGACGCCGGCGGACAGCCCCAGCATTTT. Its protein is CASSQDAGGQPQHF.

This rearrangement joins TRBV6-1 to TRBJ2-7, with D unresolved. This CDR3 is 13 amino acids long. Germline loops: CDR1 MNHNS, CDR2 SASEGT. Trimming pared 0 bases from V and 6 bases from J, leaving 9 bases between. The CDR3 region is CASSEALLPEQYF. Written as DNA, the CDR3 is TGTGCCAGCAGTGAAGCCTTACTTCCCGAGCAGTACTTC.

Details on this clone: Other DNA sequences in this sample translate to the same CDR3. The CDR3 sequence is CASRRLAGDTGELFF. The CDR3 nucleotides are TGTGCCAGCAGACGGCTAGCGGGGGACACCGGGGAGCTGTTTTTT. The rearrangement joins TRBV2 to TRBJ2-2, with 10 bases matching TRBD2. Per germline, CDR1 SNHLY and CDR2 FYNNEI. This CDR3 spans 15 amino acids. V lost 6 bases, J lost 3 bases, and 4 bases stayed unmatched.